The 18 T cell receptor beta chains in this list originate from one sample, sequenced in a study of T cells in Graves' hyperthyroidism and ophthalmopathy. Amplification targeted TCR beta CDR3 regions from RNA transcripts. First-round RT-PCR of the TCR CDR3 relied on the HTBI primer set. Each CDR3 protein is one row after TCRdb ran MiXCR on the multiplex PCR reads. The sample records 350,000 to 400,000 distinct CDR3 sequences, more than 13% being singletons. Sample: blood. These receptors were taken from a young woman with Graves' hyperthyroidism.

This clonotype showed up just a few times. This rearrangement joins TRBV5-4 to TRBJ1-1, with 7 bases matching TRBD1. Unmatched junction bases numbered 11, after V lost 9 bases and J lost 3 bases. This CDR3 is 14 amino acids long. CDR1 SGHNT and CDR2 YYREEE come from the germline V gene (reference sequence). CDR3 region: CATTREGQHTEAFF. DNA of the CDR3: TGTGCCACCACACGAGAGGGACAGCACACTGAAGCTTTCTTT.

This clonotype was counted only a few times. The V call is TRBV7-8, the J call TRBJ2-4; TRBD1 aligns across 10 bases. The germline CDR1 and CDR2 sequences are SGHVS and FQNEAQ. With 0 bases clipped from V and 0 bases from J, the junction kept 14 bases outside the gene matches. The CDR3 runs to 21 residues. The CDR3 nucleotides are TGTGCCAGCAGCTTAGCGCAATTTGGGACAGGGGCGTTTGGAGCCAAAAACATTCAGTACTTC. Translating it yields CASSLAQFGTGAFGAKNIQYF.

This clonotype has ten or more counts. The CDR3 sequence is CASSPGTSGRGEQFF. The CDR3 nucleotides read TGTGCCAGCTCACCCGGGACTAGCGGGAGGGGTGAGCAGTTCTTC. V and J are TRBV18 and TRBJ2-1, with TRBD2 identical over 16 bases. The CDR3 contains 15 residues. Trimming cost V 3 bases and J 9 bases; bases outside gene matches: 2. Germline V lookup: CDR1 KGHSH, CDR2 LQKENI.

This clonotype has a handful of counts. The rearrangement links TRBV4-1 to TRBJ2-1; 9 positions match TRBD2. This CDR3 is built from 15 residues. Germline V gene data show CDR1 as MGHRA and CDR2 as YSYEKL. V shed 5 bases and J 8 bases; nucleotides not matched to a gene: 10. Written as DNA, the CDR3 is TGCGCCAGCAGCTCGCGGGAGGGTAGTTCCCATGAGCAGTTCTTC. Its protein product is CASSSREGSSHEQFF.

This clonotype was seen a few times. V and J are TRBV6-1 and TRBJ2-3, with a weak D call TRBD2 (5 bases). Trimming removed 3 bases at V and 3 bases at J, with 10 bases between. The CDR3 spans 14 residues. Germline CDR1 and CDR2: MNHNS and SASEGT. The CDR3 sequence is CASSDLRATDTQYF. As DNA, the CDR3 is TGTGCCAGCAGTGATCTGAGGGCGACAGATACGCAGTATTTT.

This clonotype was observed many times. V usage is TRBV20-1 and J usage is TRBJ2-5, with no clear D. The V and J ends lost 0 bases and 5 bases respectively, with 13 bases between them. The CDR3 covers 14 residues. The V gene's germline CDR1 is DFQATT and CDR2 SNEGSKA (reference sequence). The CDR3 nucleotides are TGCAGTGCTAGAGAAAGGTCCCAGTGGGAGACCCAGTACTTC. It yields the protein CSARERSQWETQYF.

Only a few counts were recorded for this clonotype. The chain couples TRBV6-5 to TRBJ1-6; no definite D call. V dropped 2 bases and J dropped 3 bases, with 8 bases sitting between them. Germline CDR1 is MNHEY and CDR2 is SVGAGI. The CDR3 runs 15 residues. This CDR3 is CASSYRMNYNSPLHF. The CDR3, as DNA: TGTGCCAGCAGTTACAGGATGAACTATAATTCACCCCTCCACTTT.

This clonotype has only a few counts. This chain joins TRBV6-1 and TRBJ1-5; perhaps TRBD1 as D (5 bases). CDR1 is MNHNS, CDR2 SASEGT, per germline. V was pared by 3 bases and J by 4 bases, with 10 bases between. The CDR3 sequence is 14 residues long. The CDR3 loop is CASSDFQGNQPQHF. Here the CDR3 DNA reads TGTGCCAGCAGTGATTTTCAGGGAAATCAGCCCCAGCATTTT.

The genes are TRBV9 and TRBJ2-3; tentatively, D is TRBD1 (5 bases). V was shortened by 3 bases and J by 0 bases, with 11 bases between the two germline ends. Germline V CDR1 and CDR2: SGDLS, YYNGEE. The CDR3 length is 15 residues. CDR3 region: CASSGRAGSTDTQYF. The DNA for the CDR3 is TGTGCCAGCAGCGGAAGGGCAGGGAGCACAGATACGCAGTATTTT.

This clonotype was observed a handful of times. The chain has TRBV12-3 or TRBV12-4 and TRBJ2-2, with TRBD2 as a possible D gene (5 bases). CDR3 length: 16 amino acids. V was clipped by 2 bases and J by 0 bases, with 10 bases between them. In nucleotides, the CDR3 is TGTGCCAGCAGTTTATGGAGGCTTTCGAACACCGGGGAGCTGTTTTTT. Translating gives CASSLWRLSNTGELFF.

This clonotype was recorded once. The V and J genes are TRBV5-1 and TRBJ2-7; the D gene is possibly TRBD1 (5 bases). CDR3 size: 13 residues. Germline V gene data show CDR1 as SGHRS and CDR2 as YFSETQ. With 3 bases removed from V and 7 bases from J, the gap between germline ends came to 14 bases. The CDR3 reads CASSWIDRVEQYF. The CDR3 DNA reads TGCGCCAGCAGCTGGATCGACAGAGTTGAGCAGTACTTC.

At least ten counts were recorded for this clonotype. J is TRBJ2-1 and V is TRBV9, with a possible D match to TRBD1 (6 bases). This CDR3 region has 13 residues. Between the trimmed V and J ends, which lost 3 bases and 6 bases, there was a span of 10 bases. Germline V gene sequence: CDR1 SGDLS, CDR2 YYNGEE. CDR3 region: CASSGDTLNEQFF. Written as DNA, the CDR3 is TGTGCCAGCAGCGGGGACACCCTCAATGAGCAGTTCTTC.

This clonotype was picked up many times. DNA of the CDR3: TGTGCCAGCAGCCTCAGGACTAGCGGGAGGGCCTACGAGCAGTACTTC. This translates into CASSLRTSGRAYEQYF. The chain joins TRBV3-1 to TRBJ2-7; TRBD2 agrees at 15 bases. Germline CDR1 is LGHDT and CDR2 is YNNKEL (reference sequence). Trimming took 4 bases from V and 2 from J; bases not matched to a gene: 3. This CDR3 contains 16 residues.

CDR3 nucleotide sequence: TGTGCCAGCAGCTTAGGTCAGGGGCTTAGGGAGCCCCAGCATTTT. It yields the protein CASSLGQGLREPQHF. The chain links TRBV11-2 to TRBJ1-5, with a possible D match to TRBD1 (6 bases). This CDR3 region has 15 residues. Looked up from germline, CDR1 is SGHAT and CDR2 is FQNNGV. The ends were cut back, 1 base at V and 8 bases at J, with 15 bases in the middle.

The chain combines TRBV29-1 with TRBJ1-5, with 7 bases lining up with TRBD1. This CDR3 is built from 13 residues. In germline, CDR1 is SQVTM, CDR2 ANQGSEA. J lost 0 bases, V lost 6 bases, and 2 bases had no gene match. DNA of the CDR3: TGCAGCGTGGGGGACAGTAGCAATCAGCCCCAGCATTTT. Protein sequence: CSVGDSSNQPQHF. The whole variable domain, filled in from reference TRBV29-1 and TRBJ1-5, reads SAVISQKPSRDICQRGTSLTIQCQVDSQVTMMFWYRQQPGQSLTLIATANQGSEATYESGFVIDKFPISRPNLTFSTLTVSNMSPEDSSIYLCSVGDSSNQPQHFGDGTRLSIL.

The chain combines TRBV28 with TRBJ1-3; D is undetermined. This CDR3 region has 15 residues. Germline V gives CDR1 MDHEN, CDR2 SYDVKM. V shed 5 bases and J shed 0 bases, with 11 bases lying between them. The chain's CDR3 is CASSLTLNSGNTIYF. The CDR3 DNA sequence: TGTGCCAGCAGTCTGACCCTCAACTCTGGAAACACCATATATTTT.

There are a few counts of this clonotype. The gene calls are TRBV4-1 and TRBJ1-2; weak D call: TRBD1 (6 bases). Trimming pared 0 bases from V and 4 bases from J, leaving 12 bases between. The CDR3 is 15 residues long. Germline V gene lookup returns CDR1 MGHRA and CDR2 YSYEKL. The CDR3 DNA sequence: TGCGCCAGCAGCCAAGATAGGGGGTGGCTCTATGGCTACACCTTC. Its protein is CASSQDRGWLYGYTF.

The rearrangement joins TRBV29-1 to TRBJ2-4; D is undetermined. Germline CDR1 and CDR2: SQVTM and ANQGSEA. The CDR3 sequence is 15 residues long. Trimming cost V 2 bases and J 9 bases, with 20 bases left between them. CDR3 region: CSVETSLTGRSIQYF. The DNA for the CDR3 is TGCAGCGTTGAAACCTCCCTCACGGGCCGTAGCATTCAGTACTTC.